This T cell receptor beta chain emerged from a study of T cell changes during pregnancy in multiple sclerosis. Measured with immunoSEQ multiplex PCR; TCRdb has only the in-frame clones, and not every one. The sample lists approximately 130,000 clones, around 93% occurring once. This sequence originates from a female donor with multiple sclerosis, enrolled in a pregnancy study. The specimen comprised peripheral blood, sampled before pregnancy.

The CDR3 protein is CACHSVGKREQYF. The CDR3 bases are TGTGCCTGTCACTCAGTGGGAAAGCGGGAGCAGTACTTC. This sequence joins TRBV30 and TRBJ2-7, with D perhaps TRBD2 (5 bases). Germline assignment: CDR1 GTSNPN and CDR2 SVGIG (reference sequence). V lost 6 bases, J lost 7 bases, and 19 bases lay in between. The CDR3 is 13 amino acids.